The 23 T cell receptor beta chains below come from one sample, sequenced in a study of shared clonotypes between healthy human individuals. TCRdb's copy holds only in-frame clones and misses some; the assay was immunoSEQ multiplex PCR. The sample carries 2,500,000 or so clones, 93% recorded once. Sequenced input: naive CD4+ T cells from PBMCs. Subset defined: CD45RA+ positively selected. These receptors were obtained from a man between 18 and 29 years old in good health. Some clones in this sample may be carry-over from other donors' samples.

On this clone itself: Other DNA sequences in this sample translate to the same CDR3. CDR3 region: CASSLTGWETQYF. DNA for the CDR3: TGCGCCAGCAGCTTGACTGGGTGGGAGACCCAGTACTTC. The chain employs TRBV5-1 and TRBJ2-5; D is unresolved. The CDR3 spans 13 residues. Deletions cut 1 base from V and 5 bases from J, with 9 bases between. Germline V gives CDR1 SGHRS, CDR2 YFSETQ.

Concerning this clone itself: Other DNA sequences from this sample encode an identical CDR3 as well. The chain joins TRBV11-2 to TRBJ2-7; 13 positions match TRBD2. The V and J ends lost 5 bases and 2 bases, in that order; junction bases with no gene match: 3. There are 15 residues in the CDR3. Looked up from germline, CDR1 is SGHAT and CDR2 is FQNNGV. CDR3 protein: CASSPGLAGAYEQYF. DNA of the CDR3: TGTGCCAGCAGCCCAGGACTAGCGGGGGCCTACGAGCAGTACTTC.

This chain connects TRBV18 to TRBJ2-7, with 11 bases matching TRBD1. Germline CDR1 and CDR2: KGHSH and LQKENI. This CDR3 comprises 15 residues. Trimming took 5 bases from V and 6 from J; bases not matched to a gene: 9. The CDR3 protein is CASSTSGTGGLEQYF. CDR3 DNA sequence: TGTGCCAGCTCAACGTCCGGGACAGGGGGGCTCGAGCAGTACTTC.

As to this clone: The same CDR3 is also encoded by other DNA sequences in this sample. DNA of the CDR3: TGCGCCAGCAGCCTGGAAGCTAACTATGGCTACACCTTC. As protein: CASSLEANYGYTF. The chain couples TRBV5-1 to TRBJ1-2; D is uncertain. Germline V gene data show CDR1 as SGHRS and CDR2 as YFSETQ. The CDR3 totals 13 residues. Trimming took off 4 bases at V and 0 bases at J, with 7 bases between the two ends.

The chain carries TRBV28 and TRBJ2-5, with D perhaps matching TRBD1 (6 bases). Per the germline V gene, CDR1 is MDHEN and CDR2 is SYDVKM. The CDR3 has 12 residues. V gave up 8 bases and J gave up 6 bases, with 13 bases separating them. The CDR3 reads CASGAGTQTQYF. For the CDR3, the DNA is TGTGCCAGCGGAGCAGGGACACAGACCCAGTACTTC.

The rearrangement joins TRBV5-1 to TRBJ2-3, with TRBD2 matching over 11 bases. V was pared by 5 bases and J by 2 bases, with 4 bases of the junction left unmatched. The CDR3 totals 15 residues. Germline assignment: CDR1 SGHRS and CDR2 YFSETQ. In nucleotides, the CDR3 is TGCGCCAGCAGAAAACTAGCGGGAGTCACAGATACGCAGTATTTT. As protein: CASRKLAGVTDTQYF.

The chain carries TRBV9 and TRBJ1-4; weak D call: TRBD1 (5 bases). This CDR3 comprises 15 residues. V was clipped by 2 bases and J by 0 bases, with 8 bases between them. Germline-derived CDR1 and CDR2 are SGDLS and YYNGEE. CDR3 loop: CASSVGHSTNEKLFF. DNA for the CDR3: TGTGCCAGCAGCGTCGGACATTCAACTAATGAAAAACTGTTTTTT.

The gene calls are TRBV28 and TRBJ1-1; 11 bases are a match to TRBD1. The CDR3 consists of 16 residues. Germline trimming cut 3 bases from V and 5 bases from J; bases unmatched to any gene: 8. CDR1 is MDHEN, CDR2 SYDVKM, per germline. The CDR3: CASSFRTGGAWTEAFF. CDR3 nucleotide sequence: TGTGCCAGCAGTTTCCGGACAGGGGGCGCCTGGACTGAAGCTTTCTTT.

The table lists this clone with a count of one. The V gene is TRBV5-5, the J gene TRBJ2-7; D perhaps matches TRBD1 (6 bases). Trimming removed 5 bases at V and 7 bases at J, with 16 bases between. The germline V gene encodes CDR1 SGHKS and CDR2 YYEKEE (reference sequence). The CDR3 length is 13 residues. The CDR3 loop is CASSLRGPGEQYF. CDR3 nucleotides: TGTGCCAGCAGTCTCAGGGGCCCGGGGGAGCAGTACTTC.

The chain has TRBV5-6 and TRBJ1-5; the match to TRBD1 covers 12 bases. The CDR3 covers 19 residues. Trimming cost V 0 bases and J 0 bases; bases outside gene matches: 7. The germline gives CDR1 SGHDT, CDR2 YYEEEE. CDR3 coding DNA: TGTGCCAGCAGCTTGGCCGGGACAGGGGGCCCTTATAGCAATCAGCCCCAGCATTTT. Translated: CASSLAGTGGPYSNQPQHF. The whole variable domain, filled in from reference TRBV5-6 and TRBJ1-5, reads DAGVTQSPTHLIKTRGQQVTLRCSPKSGHDTVSWYQQALGQGPQFIFQYYEEEERQRGNFPDRFSGHQFPNYSSELNVNALLLGDSALYLCASSLAGTGGPYSNQPQHFGDGTRLSIL.

The rearrangement uses TRBV19 and TRBJ1-5; the D is unclear. Germline V CDR1 and CDR2: LNHDA, SQIVND (reference sequence). The CDR3 contains 11 residues. V dropped 5 bases and J dropped 15 bases, with 14 bases sitting between them. The chain's CDR3 is CASSGGRARHF. The CDR3 nucleotides are TGTGCCAGTAGTGGTGGGCGGGCGAGGCATTTT.

There are a few counts of this clone. The chain employs TRBV21-1 and TRBJ1-5; the DNA was not used to check the table's D call, TRBD1. TRBV21-1 is tagged as a pseudogene. CDR3 length equals 13 residues. CDR3 DNA sequence: TGTGCCAGCAGCCTGCGAGGGGGACAGCCCCAGCATTTT. It yields the protein CASSLRGGQPQHF.

V is TRBV4-1 and J is TRBJ2-1; maybe TRBD2 (5 bases). Germline assignment: CDR1 MGHRA and CDR2 YSYEKL. The length of the CDR3 is 16 residues. Trimming took 7 bases from V and 8 from J, leaving 24 bases between them. The CDR3 sequence: CASTPRIWTGSDEQFF. CDR3 in DNA: TGCGCCAGCACTCCCCGAATCTGGACGGGGTCGGATGAGCAGTTCTTC.

This clone was seen a single time. The chain combines TRBV19 with TRBJ2-1, with 7 bases matching TRBD2. The V gene end was trimmed by 8 bases and the J gene end by 9 bases; junction bases not matched to a gene: 7. The germline CDR1 and CDR2 sequences are LNHDA and SQIVND (reference sequence). The CDR3 runs 12 residues. The CDR3 nucleotides read TGTGCCAGTGGGAGGGAGGCAGCTGAGCAGTTCTTC. Translating gives CASGREAAEQFF.

V usage is TRBV6-5 and J usage is TRBJ2-7; TRBD1 matches at 7 bases. CDR3 length: 12 amino acids. V lost 7 bases and J lost 6; bases outside the gene matches: 6. The germline V gene has CDR1 MNHEY and CDR2 SVGAGI. CDR3 coding DNA: TGTGCCAGCACTTTGACAGGGAGCGAGCAGTACTTC. Residues: CASTLTGSEQYF.

This clone was counted a single time. The J gene is TRBJ2-7, the V gene TRBV18; 14 bases line up with TRBD2. There are 15 residues in the CDR3. V lost 6 bases, J lost 5 bases, and 6 bases stayed unmatched. Per germline, CDR1 KGHSH and CDR2 LQKENI. CDR3 in DNA: TGTGCCAGCTCCCCCGGACTAGCGGGAGGTGACGAGCAGTACTTC. It specifies CASSPGLAGGDEQYF.

The chain links TRBV5-1 to TRBJ2-3; D is uncertain. The ends were cut back, 5 bases at V and 0 bases at J, with 13 bases in the middle. Germline CDR1 SGHRS, CDR2 YFSETQ. CDR3 size: 15 residues. The CDR3 spells CASSTDGASTDTQYF. CDR3 nucleotides: TGCGCCAGCAGTACAGACGGTGCTAGCACAGATACGCAGTATTTT.

As for this clone: Different DNA sequences within this sample yield the same CDR3. This chain uses TRBV6-1 with TRBJ1-1; a weak D match, TRBD1 (6 bases). Germline CDR1 reads MNHNS; CDR2 reads SASEGT. The V end lost 2 bases, the J end lost 5 bases, and 12 bases lay between the germline ends. The CDR3 contains 14 residues. Here the CDR3 DNA reads TGTGCCAGCAGTGAATGGGGGGGCCGGACTGAAGCTTTCTTT. As protein: CASSEWGGRTEAFF.

Turning to this clone: Other DNA sequences in the sample encode the same CDR3. The rearrangement uses TRBV2 and TRBJ1-3, with 12 bases identical to TRBD1. With V trimmed by 5 bases and J by 6 bases, 2 bases remained unmatched. The CDR3 is 14 amino acids. Germline V CDR1 and CDR2: SNHLY, FYNNEI. Here the CDR3 reads CASSRGQGANTIYF. The CDR3 nucleotides are TGTGCCAGCAGTAGGGGACAGGGGGCAAACACCATATATTTT.

CDR3 sequence: CASSKGPPRGFYEQYF. The DNA of the CDR3 is TGTGCCAGCAGCAAGGGACCCCCGAGGGGTTTCTACGAGCAGTACTTC. This chain links TRBV7-2 with TRBJ2-7; either TRBD1 or TRBD2 may fit D (5 bases each). The V and J ends lost 5 bases and 3 bases respectively, with 20 bases between them. The CDR3 loop spans 16 amino acids. CDR1 and CDR2 from the germline V gene are SGHTA and FQGNSA. Using reference TRBV7-2 and TRBJ2-7 for the parts outside the CDR3, the full variable domain is GAGVSQSPSNKVTEKGKDVELRCDPISGHTALYWYRQSLGQGLEFLIYFQGNSAPDKSGLPSDRFSAERTGGSVSTLTIQRTQQEDSAVYLCASSKGPPRGFYEQYFGPGTRLTVT.

Details on this clone: Other DNA sequences in this sample translate to the same CDR3. The gene calls are TRBV7-6 and TRBJ2-7, with 8 nucleotides matching TRBD2. This CDR3 spans 15 amino acids. Germline values: CDR1 SGHVS, CDR2 FNYEAQ. With 2 bases clipped from V and 3 bases from J, the junction kept 6 bases outside the gene matches. The CDR3 reads CASSLIAGGLYEQYF. In DNA, the CDR3 is TGTGCCAGCAGCTTAATTGCGGGAGGTCTCTACGAGCAGTACTTC.

About this clone: Germline is not matched at one junction end, which may reflect a read error. The chain combines TRBV7-8 with TRBJ1-2; weak D call: TRBD1 (5 bases). This CDR3 is built from 12 residues. CDR1 SGHVS and CDR2 FQNEAQ come from the germline V gene. CDR3 region: CASSLEWGKETF. CDR3 DNA sequence: TGTGCCAGCAGCTTAGAGTGGGGCAAGGAGACATTC.

The chain has TRBV15 and TRBJ2-7; no clear D gene. Germline CDR1 reads LNHNV; CDR2 reads YYDKDF (reference sequence). The V gene lost 0 bases and the J gene lost 6 bases, with 18 bases spanning the gap. The CDR3 is 16 residues long. DNA of the CDR3: TGTGCCACCAGCAGAGAGGCGACTCCGAGATTGGGCGAGCAGTACTTC. Translating gives CATSREATPRLGEQYF. The whole variable domain, remainder taken from reference TRBV15 and TRBJ2-7, is DAMVIQNPRYQVTQFGKPVTLSCSQTLNHNVMYWYQQKSSQAPKLLFHYYDKDFNNEADTPDNFQSRRPNTSFCFLDIRSPGLGDTAMYLCATSREATPRLGEQYFGPGTRLTVT.